The rows below give T cell receptor beta chains drawn from one sample of a study of metastatic and nonmetastatic thyroid tumors. With MiXCR, TCRdb called clones anew from the PCR reads. The sample has around 12,000 clones, 31% seen once. Sequencing was performed on tumor tissue. These receptors all come from a male donor with papillary thyroid cancer or a benign thyroid nodule (not recorded which). Some clones in this sample may be carry-over from other donors' samples. The CDR3 runs from the conserved cysteine through the conserved F or W. Not all rows give a size; the values are once, few, many and, for expanded clones, a class.

size: few; V: TRBV6-1; J: TRBJ2-7; CDR3: CASSVKDDGPYEQYF
size: many; V: TRBV7-2; J: TRBJ2-3; CDR3: CASSFTGQPTDTQYF
size: many; V: TRBV10-2; J: TRBJ2-7; CDR3: CASKRGTTYEQYF
size: NA; V: TRBV28; J: TRBJ2-7; CDR3: CASSLDRDWEQYF
size: few; V: TRBV18; J: TRBJ2-2; CDR3: CASSPGTGRGELFF
size: many; V: TRBV9; J: TRBJ1-5; CDR3: CASSPWEGAGEQPQHF
size: NA; V: TRBV20-1; J: TRBJ1-2; CDR3: CSAREPGTATDGYTF
size: once; V: TRBV5-1; J: TRBJ2-7; CDR3: CASSFSRDWSSYEQYF
size: many; V: TRBV20-1; J: TRBJ2-1; CDR3: CSARTTGTSATSTYNEQFF
size: NA; V: TRBV20-1; J: TRBJ1-2; CDR3: CSARGSYGYTF
size: NA; V: TRBV20-1; J: TRBJ1-5; CDR3: CSATGTGWGQWGPQHF
size: NA; V: TRBV7-6; J: TRBJ2-3; CDR3: CASSLVVPAIGDTQYF
size: many; V: TRBV5-6; J: TRBJ1-2; CDR3: CASSRAGSGGYTF
size: medium-sized; V: TRBV7-3; J: TRBJ2-7; CDR3: CASSPSGTPTYEQYF
size: few; V: TRBV30; J: TRBJ1-1; CDR3: CAWSGQRNTEAFF
size: many; V: TRBV6-1; J: TRBJ2-5; CDR3: CASSELAGGPETQYF
size: many; V: TRBV9; J: TRBJ1-2; CDR3: CASSVDSPNYGYTF
size: medium-sized; V: TRBV12-3/TRBV12-4; J: TRBJ2-7; CDR3: CASSPQGGTGVSYEQYF
size: NA; V: TRBV7-3; J: TRBJ1-1; CDR3: CASSPLPNTEAFF
size: many; V: TRBV7-8; J: TRBJ1-1; CDR3: CASSLRDRAVGMNTEAFF
size: NA; V: TRBV10-2; J: TRBJ2-1; CDR3: CASSNDLYNEQFF
size: few; V: TRBV19; J: TRBJ2-7; CDR3: CASRSDRGLNEQYF
size: NA; V: TRBV28; J: TRBJ1-2; CDR3: CASSLSRYVYTF
size: NA; V: TRBV5-8; J: TRBJ1-2; CDR3: CASSFRGQTYYGYTF
size: few; V: TRBV6-2/TRBV6-3; J: TRBJ2-2; CDR3: CASSPVGLAGAGELFF
size: medium-sized; V: TRBV7-2; J: TRBJ1-2; CDR3: CASSLGGTAYGYTF
size: many; V: TRBV6-1; J: TRBJ2-5; CDR3: CASRKTGSTQYF
size: NA; V: TRBV11-3; J: TRBJ2-7; CDR3: CASSYGTGGDEQYF
size: NA; V: TRBV20-1; J: TRBJ2-6; CDR3: CSARKTGIRSGANVLTF
size: medium-sized; V: TRBV28; J: TRBJ1-2; CDR3: CASSLGTGAAYGYTF
size: medium-sized; V: TRBV20-1; J: TRBJ2-1; CDR3: CSASLREFQGRLNQYNEQFF
size: medium-sized; V: TRBV11-3; J: TRBJ2-2; CDR3: CASSRFGQGISAGELFF
size: NA; V: TRBV5-1; J: TRBJ2-5; CDR3: CASSLAVLAPYQDTQYF
size: NA; V: TRBV6-1; J: TRBJ2-7; CDR3: CASSEQGGSSYEQYF
size: NA; V: TRBV19; J: TRBJ1-2; CDR3: CAVRRGNGYTF
size: NA; V: TRBV28; J: TRBJ1-1; CDR3: CASKRGTVNTEAFF
size: medium-sized; V: TRBV20-1; J: TRBJ1-6; CDR3: CSARSDWGSPLHF
size: NA; V: TRBV2; J: TRBJ1-2; CDR3: CASRDRGPLYGYTF
size: NA; V: TRBV6-1; J: TRBJ2-1; CDR3: CATRAGGRNEQFF
size: NA; V: TRBV7-9; J: TRBJ1-2; CDR3: CASSFPNGGCYTF
size: NA; V: TRBV10-3; J: TRBJ2-1; CDR3: CAISEIGTSEKFF
size: NA; V: TRBV5-4; J: TRBJ1-2; CDR3: CASCLGGGGGMGYGYTF
size: NA; V: TRBV28; J: TRBJ1-4; CDR3: CASSRDRGNEKLFF
size: few; V: TRBV5-8; J: TRBJ1-2; CDR3: CASSLEWTANYGYTF
size: NA; V: TRBV20-1; J: TRBJ1-2; CDR3: CSAAAGPYGYTF
size: medium-sized; V: TRBV20-1; J: TRBJ2-3; CDR3: CSAKDLRGDTQYF
size: once; V: TRBV5-1; J: TRBJ1-2; CDR3: CASSFTADGYTF
size: many; V: TRBV9; J: TRBJ2-5; CDR3: CASSVAGTGGETQYF
size: NA; V: TRBV28; J: TRBJ1-2; CDR3: CATSLLPSGGYTF
size: many; V: TRBV15; J: TRBJ1-5; CDR3: CATSRDVVQPQHF
size: few; V: TRBV28; J: TRBJ1-5; CDR3: CASMAHTGDNQPQHF
size: many; V: TRBV14; J: TRBJ2-1; CDR3: CASSPTSRDEQFF
size: NA; V: TRBV4-2; J: TRBJ1-5; CDR3: CDSSDRDSNQTQHF
size: few; V: TRBV20-1; J: TRBJ2-3; CDR3: CSVEWREVTYTHYF